These 7 T cell receptor beta chains were sequenced from one sample in a study of OX40 agonist ivuxolimab in advanced cancers. TCRdb's table, derived via immunoSEQ multiplex PCR, lists solely in-frame clones and lacks some. Of over 35,000 clones in the sample, roughly 90% were seen once. The sequenced sample was CD4+ or CD8+ T cells sorted from blood, obtained in a trial of the OX40 agonist ivuxolimab. The receptor set was obtained from an adult with an advanced solid tumor such as melanoma, head and neck, liver or kidney cancer.

This clone is a singleton in its sample. The chain has TRBV19 and TRBJ1-3; D not resolved. CDR3 length: 16 residues. Germline lookup yields CDR1 LNHDA and CDR2 SQIVND (reference sequence). Trimming pared 2 bases from V and 0 bases from J, leaving 11 bases between. CDR3 protein: CASSITAVYSGNTIYF. The CDR3 DNA reads TGTGCCAGTAGTATAACGGCAGTTTACTCTGGAAACACCATATATTTT.

Concerning this clone itself: The sample holds other DNA sequences that translate to the same CDR3. V gene TRBV7-2 combines with J gene TRBJ1-2, with 8 bases identical to TRBD1. V was pared by 4 bases and J by 1 base, with 8 bases of the junction left unmatched. The CDR3 length is 16 residues. Germline values: CDR1 SGHTA, CDR2 FQGNSA. The CDR3 spells CASSSGQGLINYGYTF. The CDR3 region has the DNA TGTGCCAGCAGCTCCGGACAGGGCTTGATTAACTATGGCTACACCTTC.

This rearrangement joins TRBV29-1 to TRBJ2-6; D is perhaps TRBD1 (6 bases). CDR3 length equals 15 residues. CDR1 SQVTM and CDR2 ANQGSEA come from the germline V gene. V was clipped by 6 bases and J by 2 bases, with 14 bases between them. CDR3 nucleotide sequence: TGCAGCGTGCTAGATACAGGGACTGGGGCCAACGTCCTGACTTTC. Translation: CSVLDTGTGANVLTF.

The gene calls are TRBV10-3 and TRBJ2-7, with D unresolved. The V and J ends lost 6 bases and 3 bases respectively, with 12 bases between them. CDR1 is ENHRY, CDR2 SYGVKD, per germline. The CDR3 has 13 amino acids. CDR3 bases: TGTGCCATCAGCGGATTCCAAGACTACGAGCAGTACTTC. It specifies CAISGFQDYEQYF.

The chain is built from TRBV4-2 and TRBJ2-1, with 9 bases matching TRBD2. CDR3 length: 15 residues. J gave up 9 bases and V 0 bases, and 6 bases lay outside the gene matches. The germline V gene encodes CDR1 LGHNA and CDR2 YNFKEQ. The CDR3 nucleotides read TGTGCCAGCAGCCAAGATCGCGGGGGGGCAGGTGAGCAGTTCTTC. Amino acids: CASSQDRGGAGEQFF.

The chain is built from TRBV15 and TRBJ2-5, with D tentatively TRBD2 (7 bases). The V and J ends lost 10 bases and 0 bases respectively, with 15 bases between them. CDR3 size: 14 residues. Germline V lookup: CDR1 LNHNV, CDR2 YYDKDF (reference sequence). In nucleotides, the CDR3 is TGTGCCATCCCGGGCGGGGGCTACCAAGAGACCCAGTACTTC. Translating gives CAIPGGGYQETQYF.

The chain links TRBV27 to TRBJ1-1, with unresolved D. V gave up 3 bases and J gave up 5 bases, with 10 bases separating them. The germline V gene has CDR1 MNHEY and CDR2 SMNVEV (reference sequence). This CDR3 has 13 amino acids. The CDR3 sequence is CASSLEARTEAFF. CDR3 nucleotide sequence: TGTGCCAGCAGTTTGGAAGCCAGAACTGAAGCTTTCTTT.